This TCR beta chain was identified during a study of T cell responses to AZD1222 COVID-19 vaccine. Study outcomes and limitations: At baseline, just six AZD1222 recipients tested seropositive. Sampling captured repertoires only after the peak T cell response.

This CDR3 is 11 amino acids long. Trimming at V came to 4 bases and at J to 11 bases, leaving 5 bases not matched to a gene. CDR1 and CDR2 from the germline V gene are SGHAT and FQNNGV. Notes on this clone: Antigen unknown.

Clones were sequenced by immunoSEQ multiplex PCR, and TCRdb holds only the in-frame ones, with some missing. This sample yields 200,000 or so clones, of which 80% to 95% are seen a single time; less than 1.2% belongs to the top ten. This sequence was found in an adult who received the AZD1222 COVID-19 vaccine. The chain joins TRBV11-2 to TRBJ2-7, with 7 nucleotides matching TRBD1. Sequences were derived from peripheral blood, sampled 28 days after the second AZD1222 dose. The CDR3 DNA reads as TGTGCCAGCAGCTCGGGACAGCTGGAGTACTTC. Translated: CASSSGQLEYF.